Below are 9 T cell receptor beta chains sequenced from a single sample in a study of T-cell reconstitution after alpha-beta-depleted transplantation in children. The authors prepared the TCRbeta library with unique molecular identifiers. TCRdb called the PCR reads again in MiXCR, with one record for every CDR3 protein. This sample has fewer than 400,000 distinct CDR3 sequences; roughly 21% occur once, and the top ten carry approximately 3.9%. Here the sequenced sample was PBMCs from the stem cell graft donor, taken from the stem cell graft. The receptors stem from a human donor who donated a stem cell graft to a child with acute myeloid leukemia.

The table lists this clonotype with a count of one. The chain recombines TRBV6-1 with TRBJ2-6, with D maybe TRBD2 (6 bases). Germline values: CDR1 MNHNS, CDR2 SASEGT. The CDR3 is made up of 16 amino acids. Trimming removed 7 bases from V and 1 base from J, with 14 bases in between. The CDR3 reads CASTSVGWSGANVLTF. The CDR3 region has the DNA TGTGCCAGCACTAGCGTAGGTTGGTCTGGGGCCAACGTCCTGACTTTC.

V usage is TRBV5-1 and J usage is TRBJ2-3; 7 bases agree with TRBD2. V was pared by 3 bases and J by 2 bases, with 9 bases of the junction left unmatched. The CDR3 is 16 residues long. The germline V gene encodes CDR1 SGHRS and CDR2 YFSETQ. In nucleotides, the CDR3 is TGCGCCAGCAGCTCAGTAGCGGGTGGGGTCACAGATACGCAGTATTTT. Translated: CASSSVAGGVTDTQYF.

This clonotype was picked up a small number of times. The rearrangement joins TRBV12-3 or TRBV12-4 to TRBJ2-7; perhaps TRBD1 as D (6 bases). The CDR3 runs 12 residues. The V end lost 7 bases, the J end lost 6 bases, and 13 bases lay between the germline ends. CDR3 loop: CASNYDRSEQYF. The DNA of the CDR3 is TGTGCCAGCAACTACGACAGGTCCGAGCAGTACTTC.

The genes are TRBV15 and TRBJ2-2; unclear D gene. Germline V CDR1 and CDR2: LNHNV, YYDKDF (reference sequence). V lost 3 bases and J 6 bases, leaving 11 bases between the germline ends. This CDR3 has 14 amino acids. CDR3 amino acids: CATSRGPYPGELFF. For the CDR3, the DNA is TGTGCCACCAGCAGGGGCCCTTACCCCGGGGAGCTGTTTTTT.

The chain carries TRBV5-1 and TRBJ2-1; D may be TRBD1 or TRBD2 (5 bases each). Germline V lookup: CDR1 SGHRS, CDR2 YFSETQ. The CDR3 has 15 residues. The V and J ends lost 5 bases and 5 bases respectively, with 17 bases between them. The CDR3 DNA sequence: TGCGCCAGCAGTAAAGGGGACGGCCAGGACAATGAGCAGTTCTTC. It translates to CASSKGDGQDNEQFF. The whole variable domain, remainder taken from reference TRBV5-1 and TRBJ2-1, is KAGVTQTPRYLIKTRGQQVTLSCSPISGHRSVSWYQQTPGQGLQFLFEYFSETQRNKGNFPGRFSGRQFSNSRSEMNVSTLELGDSALYLCASSKGDGQDNEQFFGPGTRLTVL.

This clonotype was picked up many times. The DNA for the CDR3 is TGCAGCGTTGATGTTCGGGACAGAACCTACGAGCAGTACTTC. Protein product: CSVDVRDRTYEQYF. V usage is TRBV29-1 and J usage is TRBJ2-7, with 7 bases that match TRBD1. The CDR3 loop spans 14 amino acids. Unmatched junction bases numbered 7, after V lost 3 bases and J lost 2 bases. The germline CDR1 and CDR2 sequences are SQVTM and ANQGSEA.

V usage is TRBV7-9 and J usage is TRBJ2-7; 10 bases are shared with TRBD2. This CDR3 region has 15 residues. The germline CDR1 and CDR2 sequences are SEHNR and FQNEAQ (reference sequence). V lost 5 bases, J lost 4 bases, and 8 bases stayed unmatched. The CDR3 bases are TGTGCCAGCAGCCCCCCAGCTAGCGGGAGTTACGAGCAGTACTTC. Encoded protein: CASSPPASGSYEQYF.

This clonotype has ten or more counts. The rearrangement joins TRBV29-1 to TRBJ1-1, with D possibly being TRBD1 (5 bases). Trimming removed 4 bases from V and 0 bases from J, with 12 bases in between. Germline lookup yields CDR1 SQVTM and CDR2 ANQGSEA. The CDR3 is made up of 14 amino acids. This CDR3 is CSVGQGAMNTEAFF. The CDR3 nucleotides read TGCAGCGTTGGGCAAGGGGCTATGAACACTGAAGCTTTCTTT.

This clonotype occurred many times. The chain recombines TRBV10-3 with TRBJ2-1, with 10 bases fitting TRBD1. Germline V lookup: CDR1 ENHRY, CDR2 SYGVKD. V lost 7 bases, J lost 3 bases, and 6 bases stayed unmatched. The CDR3 covers 15 residues. The CDR3 DNA sequence: TGTGCCATCAAGTCGGGACAGGGGATCTACAATGAGCAGTTCTTC. It codes for CAIKSGQGIYNEQFF.